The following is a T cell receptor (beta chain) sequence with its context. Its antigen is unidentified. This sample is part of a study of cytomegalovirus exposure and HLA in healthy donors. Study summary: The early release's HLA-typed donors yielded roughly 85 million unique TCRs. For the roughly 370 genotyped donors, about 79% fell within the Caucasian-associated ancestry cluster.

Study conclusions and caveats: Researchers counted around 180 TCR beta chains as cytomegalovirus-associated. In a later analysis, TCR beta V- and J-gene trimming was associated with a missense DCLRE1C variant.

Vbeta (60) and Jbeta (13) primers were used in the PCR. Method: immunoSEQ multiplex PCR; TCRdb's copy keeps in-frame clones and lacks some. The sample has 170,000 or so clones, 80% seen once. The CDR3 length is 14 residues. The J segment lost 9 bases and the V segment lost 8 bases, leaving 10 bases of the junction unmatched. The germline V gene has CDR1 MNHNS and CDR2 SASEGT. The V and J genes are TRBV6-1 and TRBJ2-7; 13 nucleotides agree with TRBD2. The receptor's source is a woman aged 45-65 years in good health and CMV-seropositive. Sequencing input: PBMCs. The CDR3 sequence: CASQGGLAGLLQYF. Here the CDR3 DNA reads TGTGCCAGCCAAGGGGGACTAGCGGGACTGTTGCAGTACTTC.